This TCR beta chain was recovered during a study of blood T cell repertoires in COVID-19. The method was immunoSEQ multiplex PCR; TCRdb's version includes in-frame clones alone and lacks a portion of them. The top ten hold 5.5% to 7% of the sample, which has roughly 220,000 clones, around three quarters seen once. CDR1 is KGHDR and CDR2 is SFDVKD in the germline V gene. V lost 4 bases to trimming and J lost 4 bases, with 7 bases between them. This CDR3 has 13 residues. The sequenced sample was peripheral blood. The V gene is TRBV24-1, the J gene TRBJ1-3; D gene uncertain. The source is a woman in her 70s with acute or convalescent COVID-19. CDR3 amino acids: CATSEPGGNTIYF. CDR3 DNA: TGTGCCACCAGTGAACCAGGAGGAAACACCATATATTTT.